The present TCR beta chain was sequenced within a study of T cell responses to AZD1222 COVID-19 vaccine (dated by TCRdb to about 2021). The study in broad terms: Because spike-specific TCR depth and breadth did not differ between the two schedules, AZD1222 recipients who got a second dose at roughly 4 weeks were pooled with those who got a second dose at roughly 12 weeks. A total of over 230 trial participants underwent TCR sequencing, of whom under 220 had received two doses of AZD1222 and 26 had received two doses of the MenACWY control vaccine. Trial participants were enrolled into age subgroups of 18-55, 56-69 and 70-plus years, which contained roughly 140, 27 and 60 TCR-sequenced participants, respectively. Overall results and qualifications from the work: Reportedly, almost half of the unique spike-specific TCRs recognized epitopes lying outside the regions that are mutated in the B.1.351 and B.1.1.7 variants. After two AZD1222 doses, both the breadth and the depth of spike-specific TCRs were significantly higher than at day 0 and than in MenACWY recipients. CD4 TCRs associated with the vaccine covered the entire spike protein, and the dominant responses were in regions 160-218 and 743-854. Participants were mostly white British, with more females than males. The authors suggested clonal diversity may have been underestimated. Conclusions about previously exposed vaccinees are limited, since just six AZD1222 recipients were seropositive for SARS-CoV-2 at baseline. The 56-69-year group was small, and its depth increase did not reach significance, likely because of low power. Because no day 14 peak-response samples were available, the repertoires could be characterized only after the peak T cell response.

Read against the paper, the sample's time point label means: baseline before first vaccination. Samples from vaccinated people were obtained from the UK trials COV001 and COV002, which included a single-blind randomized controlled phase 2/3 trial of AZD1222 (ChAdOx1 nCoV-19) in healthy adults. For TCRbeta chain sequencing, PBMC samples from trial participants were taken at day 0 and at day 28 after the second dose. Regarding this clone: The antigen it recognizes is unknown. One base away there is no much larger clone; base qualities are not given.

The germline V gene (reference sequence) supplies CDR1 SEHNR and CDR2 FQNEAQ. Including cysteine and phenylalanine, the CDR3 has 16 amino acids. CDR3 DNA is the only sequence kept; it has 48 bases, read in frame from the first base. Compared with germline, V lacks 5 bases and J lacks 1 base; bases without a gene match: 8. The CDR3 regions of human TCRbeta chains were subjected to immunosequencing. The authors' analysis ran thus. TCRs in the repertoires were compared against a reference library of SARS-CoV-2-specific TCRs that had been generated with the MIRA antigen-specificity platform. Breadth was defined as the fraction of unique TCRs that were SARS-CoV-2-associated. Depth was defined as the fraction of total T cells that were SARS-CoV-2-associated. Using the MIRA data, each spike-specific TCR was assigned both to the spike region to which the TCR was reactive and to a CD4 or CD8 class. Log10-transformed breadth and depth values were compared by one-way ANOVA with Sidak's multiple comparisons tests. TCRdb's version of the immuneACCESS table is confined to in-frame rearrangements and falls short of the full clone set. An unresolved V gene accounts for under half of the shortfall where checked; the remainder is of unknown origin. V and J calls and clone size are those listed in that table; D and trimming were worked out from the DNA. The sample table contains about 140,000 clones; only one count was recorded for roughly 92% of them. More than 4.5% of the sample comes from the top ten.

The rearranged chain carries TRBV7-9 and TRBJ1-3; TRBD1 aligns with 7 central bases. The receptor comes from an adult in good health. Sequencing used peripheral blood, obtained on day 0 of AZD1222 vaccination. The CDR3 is CASSPPDRASGNTIYF. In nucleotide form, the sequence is TGTGCCAGCAGCCCCCCCGACAGGGCGTCTGGAAACACCATATATTTT.